This T cell receptor beta chain was identified in a study of blood T cells in healthy people across ages. Study-level findings and limits: Naive CD4+ cell counts and diversity both ran higher in long-lived than in aged donors. It was held that the diversity estimates obtained from one million T cells were underestimates.

Primers used in a second PCR of about 6 to 11 cycles were a sample-barcoded 5' primer and a J-beta primer mix. Sequencing of every sample gave 2.5 million or more CDR3-containing paired-end reads. One entry per CDR3 protein, called by TCRdb with MiXCR from the 5' RACE reads. The table has roughly 1,300,000 distinct CDR3 sequences, approximately 60% seen once. Losses at the gene ends were 4 bases for V and 2 bases for J; bases not matched to a gene: 12. The CDR3 loop spans 18 amino acids. CDR1 MGHRA and CDR2 YSYEKL come from the germline V gene. Those donating, healthy Caucasian individuals from Russia, were aged roughly 6 to 100. Comment on this clonotype: Antigen unknown.

The sequencing input was blood. The chain combines TRBV4-1 with TRBJ2-7; TRBD2 matches at 12 bases. This TCR came from a man aged 18 to 29 in good health. The CDR3 here is CASSRLQIGLAGTYEQYF. DNA for the CDR3: TGCGCCAGCAGCCGATTACAGATTGGACTAGCGGGGACCTACGAGCAGTACTTC.